These T cell receptor beta chains were read from a single sample in a study of post-analysis software for immune sequencing data. TCRdb reprocessed the PCR reads via MiXCR and lists one record per CDR3 protein. The sample lists roughly 540,000 distinct CDR3 sequences; around 31% were seen once. Source material: blood. These receptors were collected from a girl aged 2 to 17 with multiple sclerosis. The CDR3 runs from the conserved cysteine through the conserved F or W. Each record gives: clone size, D gene, J gene, V gene, CDR3 protein, CDR3 DNA. The D gene is left open where the match is weak. Not all rows give a size; the values are once, few, many and, for expanded clones, a class.

few,NA,TRBJ2-7,TRBV5-5,CASSLVAVYEQYF,TGTGCCAGCAGCTTGGTCGCGGTCTACGAGCAGTACTTC
NA,NA,TRBJ1-2,TRBV11-2,CASSSSQVSYGYTF,TGTGCCAGCAGCTCATCCCAGGTTTCCTATGGCTACACCTTC
NA,NA,TRBJ2-7,TRBV6-1,CASSLGRAREQYF,TGTGCCAGCAGCCTCGGGCGGGCAAGAGAGCAGTACTTC
NA,TRBD2,TRBJ2-5,TRBV10-1,CASSDFTSGTNRETQYF,TGCGCCAGCAGTGATTTTACTAGCGGGACAAACCGGGAGACCCAGTACTTC
few,NA,TRBJ1-1,TRBV20-1,CSAVTPPGNTEAFF,TGCAGTGCCGTTACCCCTCCAGGGAACACTGAAGCTTTCTTT
NA,TRBD1,TRBJ2-7,TRBV19,CAGSRDRGRDIQYF,TGTGCCGGTAGTAGGGACAGGGGGCGAGACATTCAATACTTC
NA,TRBD1,TRBJ1-2,TRBV12-3/TRBV12-4,CASSPGQGFGYTF,TGTGCCAGCAGTCCGGGACAGGGGTTTGGCTACACCTTC
few,TRBD1,TRBJ1-2,TRBV19,CASSRQGRNYGYTF,TGTGCCAGTAGTCGACAGGGACGGAACTATGGCTACACCTTC
many,TRBD2,TRBJ2-5,TRBV20-1,CSARGGGAPETQYF,TGCAGTGCTAGAGGCGGGGGGGCCCCAGAGACCCAGTACTTC
few,TRBD1,TRBJ2-7,TRBV6-5,CASSRDRGFYEQYF,TGTGCCAGCAGCCGGGACAGGGGGTTCTACGAGCAGTACTTC
few,NA,TRBJ2-1,TRBV5-1,CASSLRPDYNEQFF,TGCGCCAGCAGCTTGAGGCCGGACTATAATGAGCAGTTCTTC
NA,NA,TRBJ2-5,TRBV5-1,CASSFPGKESQYF,TGCGCCAGCAGCTTCCCGGGGAAAGAGTCCCAGTACTTC
NA,NA,TRBJ2-1,TRBV24-1,CATSDATDSEQFF,TGTGCCACCAGTGACGCCACCGACAGTGAGCAGTTCTTC
NA,TRBD2,TRBJ2-1,TRBV6-6,CASSRGSGGVNEQFF,TGTGCCAGCAGCCGAGGTAGCGGGGGGGTAAATGAGCAGTTCTTC
few,TRBD2,TRBJ2-4,TRBV29-1,CSASFERGDIQYF,TGCAGCGCTTCCTTTGAGCGGGGAGACATTCAGTACTTC
NA,NA,TRBJ2-7,TRBV14,CASSQAPTGSYEQYF,TGTGCCAGCAGCCAAGCCCCGACAGGATCCTACGAGCAGTACTTC
NA,TRBD2,TRBJ2-3,TRBV5-1,CASSLAGTSGSTDTQYF,TGCGCCAGCAGCTTGGCCGGGACTAGCGGATCCACAGATACGCAGTATTTT
NA,TRBD1,TRBJ1-1,TRBV11-2,CASSFIGTGENTEAFF,TGTGCCAGCAGCTTCATCGGGACAGGGGAGAACACTGAAGCTTTCTTT
NA,TRBD2,TRBJ2-1,TRBV4-1,CASSQDVAGGRFWAFF,TGCGCCAGCAGCCAAGATGTGGCGGGGGGGCGTTTCTGGGCGTTCTTC
NA,NA,TRBJ2-7,TRBV5-1,CASSFWAGPPYEQYF,TGCGCCAGCAGCTTTTGGGCAGGACCCCCGTACGAACAGTACTTC
NA,TRBD1,TRBJ2-1,TRBV4-1,CASSQIATGAYNEQFF,TGCGCCAGCAGCCAAATTGCGACAGGGGCCTACAATGAGCAGTTCTTC
NA,TRBD2,TRBJ2-3,TRBV5-6,CATTVLAGGRDTQYF,TGTGCCACCACGGTCCTTGCGGGGGGCAGGGATACGCAGTATTTT
few,NA,TRBJ1-4,TRBV5-4,CASSLAGSIGKLFF,TGTGCCAGCAGCTTGGCCGGGTCCATAGGAAAACTGTTTTTT
NA,NA,TRBJ2-3,TRBV12-3/TRBV12-4,CASSIDAGNADTQYF,TGTGCCAGCAGTATAGACGCGGGAAACGCAGATACGCAGTATTTT
NA,NA,TRBJ1-5,TRBV28,CASSPSAVYSNQPQHF,TGTGCCAGCAGCCCCTCGGCAGTCTATAGCAATCAGCCCCAGCATTTT
NA,NA,TRBJ1-5,TRBV20-1,CSARGGDQPQHF,TGCAGTGCTAGGGGAGGCGATCAGCCCCAGCATTTT
NA,NA,TRBJ2-7,TRBV12-3/TRBV12-4,CASSGDSYPTYEQYF,TGTGCCAGCAGTGGAGACAGCTACCCCACCTACGAGCAGTACTTC
NA,TRBD1,TRBJ2-1,TRBV3-1,CASSQVRDRGFLREQFF,TGTGCCAGCAGCCAAGTCCGGGACAGGGGGTTTTTAAGGGAGCAGTTCTTC
NA,NA,TRBJ1-1,TRBV12-3/TRBV12-4,CASSFFSGTEAFF,TGTGCCAGCAGTTTTTTCTCCGGAACTGAAGCTTTCTTT
NA,NA,TRBJ1-2,TRBV20-1,CSASIVGSRGYTF,TGCAGTGCCAGCATAGTCGGGAGCCGTGGCTACACCTTC
NA,NA,TRBJ1-5,TRBV7-2,CASSLQSRVEQPQHF,TGTGCCAGCAGCTTACAGTCGAGGGTGGAACAGCCCCAGCATTTT
NA,NA,TRBJ1-2,TRBV7-9,CASWGNTANYGYTF,TGTGCCAGCTGGGGGAATACAGCTAACTATGGCTACACCTTC
few,NA,TRBJ1-2,TRBV27,CASSSTGFTGYTF,TGTGCCAGCAGTTCCACAGGGTTTACTGGCTACACCTTC
few,TRBD2,TRBJ2-1,TRBV5-1,CASSPTSGGSYEQFF,TGCGCCAGCAGCCCCACTAGCGGGGGTTCCTATGAGCAGTTCTTC
few,NA,TRBJ1-5,TRBV10-3,CAISEFSSNQPQHF,TGTGCCATCAGTGAGTTCAGTAGCAATCAGCCCCAGCATTTT
NA,NA,TRBJ1-1,TRBV7-3,CASSLTAGATEAFF,TGTGCCAGCAGCTTAACAGCAGGGGCGACTGAAGCTTTCTTT
once,TRBD2,TRBJ2-2,TRBV10-3,CAINSGLAGTGELFF,TGTGCCATCAATTCCGGACTAGCGGGCACCGGGGAGCTGTTTTTT
NA,NA,TRBJ1-2,TRBV7-9,CASSRNDGINYGYTF,TGTGCCAGCAGCCGAAATGACGGGATTAACTATGGCTACACCTTC
NA,NA,TRBJ2-7,TRBV7-9,CASSPGGVARSYEQYF,TGTGCCAGCAGCCCGGGCGGAGTGGCCCGCTCCTACGAGCAGTACTTC
NA,TRBD2,TRBJ2-3,TRBV20-1,CSAEGLAGSTDTQYF,TGCAGTGCCGAAGGACTAGCGGGGAGCACAGATACGCAGTATTTT
NA,NA,TRBJ2-3,TRBV12-5,CASGLLYTDTQYF,TGTGCTAGTGGCCTACTTTACACAGATACGCAGTATTTT
few,TRBD1,TRBJ1-5,TRBV12-3/TRBV12-4,CASRPGTGLQQPQHF,TGTGCCAGCAGGCCCGGGACAGGGCTTCAACAGCCCCAGCATTTT
NA,NA,TRBJ2-2,TRBV6-5,CASSSRSLAGELFF,TGTGCCAGCAGTTCCAGGTCCCTGGCCGGGGAGCTGTTTTTT
NA,TRBD2,TRBJ2-1,TRBV14,CASRISGASSYNEQFF,TGTGCCAGCAGGATTAGCGGGGCGAGCTCCTACAATGAGCAGTTCTTC
NA,NA,TRBJ1-1,TRBV10-1,CASSGRGTPEAFF,TGCGCCAGCAGCGGCCGGGGGACACCTGAAGCTTTCTTT
NA,NA,TRBJ2-3,TRBV14,CASSLLTGSSTQYF,TGTGCCAGCAGCCTTTTAACGGGTAGCTCCACGCAGTATTTT
few,TRBD2,TRBJ2-4,TRBV4-1,CASSPAGGDIQYF,TGCGCCAGCAGTCCCGCGGGGGGGGACATTCAGTACTTC
many,NA,TRBJ2-7,TRBV6-5,CASRAQGDEQYF,TGTGCCAGCAGAGCACAGGGAGACGAGCAGTACTTC
few,NA,TRBJ2-1,TRBV21-1,CASSKRLAGASGDEQFF,TGTGCCAGCAGCAAAAGACTAGCGGGGGCCTCAGGGGATGAGCAGTTCTTC
NA,NA,TRBJ2-5,TRBV18,CASSPVPSDEQYF,TGTGCCAGCTCACCGGTGCCTAGCGATGAGCAGTACTTC
NA,NA,TRBJ2-5,TRBV28,CASRGGGGLWEQYF,TGTGCCAGCAGAGGGGGAGGGGGCTTGTGGGAGCAGTACTTC
few,NA,TRBJ1-2,TRBV27,CASAPTVNYGYTF,TGTGCCAGCGCCCCGACAGTTAACTATGGCTACACCTTC
NA,NA,TRBJ2-7,TRBV11-2,CASSFTGNYYEQYF,TGTGCCAGCAGCTTTACAGGGAATTATTACGAGCAGTACTTC